These T cell receptor beta chains were read from a single sample in a study of T cell repertoires in cytomegalovirus infection. Each CDR3 protein gets one entry after TCRdb re-called the reads with MiXCR. In the table there are 900,000 to 950,000 distinct CDR3 sequences, roughly 31% of which are singletons. For these TCRs, the target antigens are not known. The sequencing here drew on cultured CD8+ T cells from PBMCs, taken from culture after CMV antigen stimulation. The receptors here all came from a human donor in good health (CMV status not recorded). Some clones in this sample may be carry-over from other donors' samples. Both conserved end residues are part of each CDR3. D genes are given only for firm matches. Part of the rows lack a size; the others show once, few, many or a class for expanded clones.

j_call,v_call,clone_size,d_call,cdr3_aa,cdr3_nt
TRBJ2-5,TRBV27,few,TRBD2,CASSPTLRLAGGETQYF,TGTGCCAGCAGTCCGACCCTTAGACTAGCGGGGGGAGAGACCCAGTACTTC
TRBJ2-5,TRBV4-3,NA,NA,CASSQAGLAGSNPQYF,TGCGCCAGCAGCCAAGCCGGCCTCGCGGGATCCAACCCCCAGTACTTC
TRBJ1-5,TRBV27,NA,NA,CASRRGVNQPQHF,TGTGCCAGCAGGAGGGGGGTCAATCAGCCCCAGCATTTT
TRBJ2-7,TRBV6-2/TRBV6-3,few,NA,CASSYLDSSYEQYF,TGTGCCAGCAGTTACCTAGACAGCTCCTACGAGCAGTACTTC
TRBJ1-2,TRBV27,few,NA,CASSPEGGGYGYTF,TGTGCCAGCAGTCCCGAGGGGGGGGGCTATGGCTACACCTTC
TRBJ1-2,TRBV12-3/TRBV12-4,many,TRBD1,CASSLTGGPQYGYTF,TGTGCCAGCAGCCTCACAGGGGGCCCTCAGTATGGCTACACCTTC
TRBJ2-1,TRBV6-1,NA,TRBD2,CVSLGLAGGGEQFF,TGTGTCAGCCTTGGACTAGCGGGGGGAGGTGAGCAGTTCTTC
TRBJ1-2,TRBV15,NA,NA,CATSRDVPGPGNYGYTF,TGTGCCACCAGCAGAGATGTCCCGGGGCCGGGTAACTATGGCTACACCTTC
TRBJ2-2,TRBV5-1,NA,NA,CASNKENTGELFF,TGCGCCAGTAACAAAGAGAACACCGGGGAGCTGTTTTTT
TRBJ1-1,TRBV7-6,NA,NA,CASSLARPPGTEAFF,TGTGCCAGCAGCTTAGCGCGGCCCCCGGGAACTGAAGCTTTCTTT
TRBJ2-2,TRBV7-9,NA,NA,CASRRVLPNTGELFF,TGTGCCAGCAGACGGGTACTACCGAACACCGGGGAGCTGTTTTTT